This TCR beta chain was identified in a study of T cells in Graves' hyperthyroidism and ophthalmopathy. This clonotype has just one count. What it binds is not known. Points from the study as a whole: Ophthalmopathy onset followed model prediction by a median approximately seven months. Most thyroid clonotypes that were expanded above 0.001 also turned up in blood.

Per the germline V gene, CDR1 is SGHTA and CDR2 is FQGTGA. V dropped 6 bases and J dropped 2; count of bases not matched to a gene: 14. The CDR3 has 17 residues. RNA transcripts served as the template for amplifying TCR beta CDR3 regions. The HTBI primer set drove a first-round RT-PCR of the TCR CDR3. TCRdb ran MiXCR on the multiplex PCR reads and lists one entry per CDR3 protein. The sample contains 540,000 or so distinct CDR3 sequences, approximately 44% of which appear only once. Lactation, pregnancy, other autoimmune disease or uncontrolled infection led to exclusion of patients. Orbital computed tomography and thyroid ultrasound, together with serum TRAb and thyroxine and clinical symptoms, were used for diagnoses.

Material for sequencing was peripheral blood or thyroid tissue (not recorded which). V and J are TRBV7-3 and TRBJ2-7; 9 bases are a match to TRBD2. The TCR originated in an adult woman with Graves' disease, either hyperthyroidism or ophthalmopathy (not recorded which). The CDR3 sequence is CASSEAGGLGPTYEQYF. CDR3 DNA: TGTGCCAGCAGTGAGGCGGGGGGGCTGGGACCGACCTACGAGCAGTACTTC.